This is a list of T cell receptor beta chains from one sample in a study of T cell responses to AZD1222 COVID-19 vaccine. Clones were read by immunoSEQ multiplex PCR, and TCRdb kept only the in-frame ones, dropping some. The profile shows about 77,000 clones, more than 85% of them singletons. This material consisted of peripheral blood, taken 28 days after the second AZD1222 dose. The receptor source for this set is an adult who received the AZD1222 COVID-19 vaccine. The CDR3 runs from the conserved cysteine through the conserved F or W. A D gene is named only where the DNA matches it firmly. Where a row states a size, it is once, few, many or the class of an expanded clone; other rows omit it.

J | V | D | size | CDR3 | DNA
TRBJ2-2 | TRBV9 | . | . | CASSVTPSGELFF | TGTGCCAGCAGCGTGACCCCCTCCGGGGAGCTGTTTTTT
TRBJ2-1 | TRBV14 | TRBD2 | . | CASSRRLAVPLNEQFF | TGTGCCAGCAGCCGCCGACTAGCTGTACCCTTAAATGAGCAGTTCTTC
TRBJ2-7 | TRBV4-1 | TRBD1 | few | CASSLTPGQGSYEQYF | TGCGCCAGCAGCCTCACCCCGGGACAGGGTTCCTACGAGCAGTACTTC
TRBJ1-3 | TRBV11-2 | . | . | CASSLDVDRDTIYF | TGTGCCAGCAGCTTAGATGTGGACCGAGACACCATATATTTT
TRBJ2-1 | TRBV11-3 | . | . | CASSPGGGSYNEQFF | TGTGCCAGCTCACCTGGGGGTGGGTCCTACAATGAGCAGTTCTTC
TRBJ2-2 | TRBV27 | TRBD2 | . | CASSLGTSGSTGELFF | TGTGCCAGCAGTCTAGGGACTAGCGGGAGCACCGGGGAGCTGTTTTTT
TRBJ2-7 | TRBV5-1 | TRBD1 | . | CASSTGTGGYEQYF | TGCGCCAGCAGTACCGGGACAGGGGGCTACGAGCAGTACTTC
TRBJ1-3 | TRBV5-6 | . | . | CASSLYREAWVSGNTIYF | TGTGCCAGCAGCTTATACAGGGAGGCCTGGGTCTCTGGAAACACCATATATTTT
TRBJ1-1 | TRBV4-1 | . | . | CASSQGRRTGNTEAFF | TGCGCCAGCAGCCAAGGAAGGAGAACAGGGAACACTGAAGCTTTCTTT
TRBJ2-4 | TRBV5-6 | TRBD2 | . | CASSPGGSSKNIQYF | TGTGCCAGCAGCCCGGGGGGGTCCAGCAAAAACATTCAGTACTTC
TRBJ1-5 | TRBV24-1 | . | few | CATSDTGSANQPQHF | TGTGCCACCAGTGATACAGGGAGTGCCAATCAGCCCCAGCATTTT
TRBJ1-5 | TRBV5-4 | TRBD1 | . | CASSIDRGGNQPQHF | TGTGCCAGCAGCATTGACAGGGGAGGCAATCAGCCCCAGCATTTT
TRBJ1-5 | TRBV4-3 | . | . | CASSQDRESNQPQHF | TGCGCCAGCAGCCAAGATCGAGAAAGCAATCAGCCCCAGCATTTT
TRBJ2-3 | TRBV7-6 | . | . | CASSYLGALGTDTQYF | TGTGCCAGCAGTTATCTTGGGGCCCTAGGCACAGATACGCAGTATTTT
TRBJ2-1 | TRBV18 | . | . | CASSPDGNEQFF | TGTGCCAGCTCACCGGACGGCAATGAGCAGTTCTTC
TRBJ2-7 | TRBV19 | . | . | CASSIHPMGERRTYEQYF | TGTGCCAGTAGTATTCACCCCATGGGGGAGCGGAGGACCTACGAGCAGTACTTC
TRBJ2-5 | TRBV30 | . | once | CAWRTVQETQYF | TGTGCCTGGAGGACAGTACAAGAGACCCAGTACTTC
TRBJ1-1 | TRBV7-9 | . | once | CASRGPRGSTEAFF | TGTGCCAGCAGAGGACCGCGTGGAAGCACTGAAGCTTTCTTT
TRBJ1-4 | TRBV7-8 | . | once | CASSLAHLTSKDEKLFF | TGTGCCAGCAGCTTAGCACACCTGACGAGTAAGGATGAAAAACTGTTTTTT
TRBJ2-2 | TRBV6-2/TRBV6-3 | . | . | CASSQTRDGELFF | TGTGCCAGCAGTCAGACCCGGGACGGGGAGCTGTTTTTT